The 24 T cell receptor beta chains below all came from one sample that was sequenced in a study of CD8+ T cells in alopecia areata. Noted treatment: oral pan-JAK inhibitor, 5-10 mg twice daily. Extraction and reverse transcription of RNA yielded cDNA as the sequencing template. The table came from immunoSEQ multiplex PCR; TCRdb's copy has only in-frame clones and leaves some out. The sample consists of fewer than 350,000 clones, roughly 60% of them appearing once. The sample consisted of CD4+ T cells sorted from blood, taken at week 24, from a patient treated with tofacitinib. These receptors were taken from a human donor with alopecia areata.

The V gene is TRBV6-5, the J gene TRBJ2-1; D might be TRBD1 or TRBD2, each matching 5 bases. Trimming left V 8 bases short and J 3 bases short, with 11 bases between. CDR1 is MNHEY and CDR2 is SVGAGI in the germline V gene. The CDR3 totals 13 residues. The CDR3: CASREGIYNEQFF. The CDR3 nucleotides are TGTGCCAGCCGAGAGGGGATCTACAATGAGCAGTTCTTC.

The chain combines TRBV6-5 with TRBJ2-1, with a weak D call TRBD1 (5 bases). The CDR3 runs to 15 residues. Germline CDR1 MNHEY, CDR2 SVGAGI. Trimming removed 5 bases at V and 1 base at J, with 12 bases between. CDR3 sequence: CASSTFAGSYNEQFF. CDR3 bases: TGTGCCAGCAGTACCTTCGCAGGGTCCTACAATGAGCAGTTCTTC.

The genes are TRBV4-3 and TRBJ2-6, with 9 nucleotides matching TRBD1. Looked up from germline, CDR1 is LGHNA and CDR2 is YSLEER. The V segment lost 4 bases and the J segment 14 bases; nucleotides outside the gene matches: 6. The CDR3 has 13 residues. The CDR3 bases are TGCGCCAGCAGCCCCCGGGACAGGGACATCCTGACTTTC. Its translation is CASSPRDRDILTF.

The genes are TRBV11-2 and TRBJ2-5; TRBD2 might be the D (7 bases). Germline CDR1 SGHAT, CDR2 FQNNGV. The CDR3 spans 14 residues. The germline V and J ends were trimmed by 5 bases and 9 bases, with 19 bases remaining between them. The CDR3 DNA reads as TGTGCCAGCAGCCCGCAGCTGGGGGGGCCGGCCCAGTACTTC. This translates into CASSPQLGGPAQYF.

This clone was picked up a small number of times. The chain recombines TRBV27 with TRBJ2-7; D call uncertain. V was shortened by 5 bases and J by 3 bases, with 20 bases between the two germline ends. This CDR3 has 16 residues. Germline lookup yields CDR1 MNHEY and CDR2 SMNVEV (reference sequence). The CDR3 bases are TGTGCCAGCAGTCGAACTTTGGGCCAAAAGCTCTACGAGCAGTACTTC. It translates to CASSRTLGQKLYEQYF.

V usage is TRBV29-1 and J usage is TRBJ1-2; D not resolved. Trimming removed 7 bases from V and 8 bases from J, with 14 bases in between. Germline V CDR1 and CDR2: SQVTM, ANQGSEA. This CDR3 comprises 11 residues. The CDR3 DNA reads as TGCAGCGCCTCTGGGGTAGGAGGCTACACCTTC. Amino acid sequence: CSASGVGGYTF.

This clone occurred a few times. This chain uses TRBV5-1 with TRBJ2-7, with 7 nucleotides matching TRBD1. Per germline, CDR1 SGHRS and CDR2 YFSETQ. The CDR3 sequence is 13 residues long. Trimming took 8 bases from V and 3 from J; bases not matched to a gene: 8. CDR3 protein: CASRQGRDYEQYF. CDR3 nucleotides: TGCGCCAGTCGACAGGGTCGAGACTACGAGCAGTACTTC. Together with reference TRBV5-1 and TRBJ2-7, the CDR3 gives the full variable domain: KAGVTQTPRYLIKTRGQQVTLSCSPISGHRSVSWYQQTPGQGLQFLFEYFSETQRNKGNFPGRFSGRQFSNSRSEMNVSTLELGDSALYLCASRQGRDYEQYFGPGTRLTVT.

Written as DNA, the CDR3 is TGTGCCAGCATACGGACTAGCGGCACGAACACCGGGGAGCTGTTTTTT. This codes for CASIRTSGTNTGELFF. The J gene is TRBJ2-2, the V gene TRBV2, with TRBD2 matching over 10 bases. J gave up 0 bases and V 7 bases, and 5 bases lay outside the gene matches. Germline V lookup: CDR1 SNHLY, CDR2 FYNNEI. The CDR3 is 16 residues long.

This clone was found a few times. V usage is TRBV7-2 and J usage is TRBJ2-1, with D perhaps matching TRBD1 (6 bases). Trimming cost V 5 bases and J 5 bases, with 16 bases left between them. The CDR3 loop spans 15 amino acids. Germline values: CDR1 SGHTA, CDR2 FQGNSA. CDR3 DNA: TGTGCCAGCAGCCTAGACCGGGACACCAACAATGAGCAGTTCTTC. Translating it yields CASSLDRDTNNEQFF.

The chain joins TRBV4-3 to TRBJ2-7, with unresolved D. Germline V lookup: CDR1 LGHNA, CDR2 YSLEER. The CDR3 length is 16 residues. V shed 1 base and J shed 0 bases, with 13 bases lying between them. CDR3 in amino acids: CASSQGRALSSYEQYF. Written as DNA, the CDR3 is TGCGCCAGCAGCCAAGGACGGGCTCTCAGCTCCTACGAGCAGTACTTC.

The chain has TRBV2 and TRBJ2-3; D could derive from TRBD1 or TRBD2 (5 bases each). The V gene lost 8 bases and the J gene lost 4 bases, with 16 bases spanning the gap. This CDR3 has 14 residues. Germline CDR1 is SNHLY and CDR2 is FYNNEI. The CDR3 here is CASSGGSRADTQYF. The CDR3 nucleotides read TGTGCCAGCTCTGGGGGATCTCGGGCAGATACGCAGTATTTT.

This clone was counted a few times. This chain uses TRBV6-6 with TRBJ2-3; D may be TRBD1 or TRBD2 (5 bases each). Trimming took 2 bases from V and 6 from J, leaving 12 bases between them. This CDR3 is 14 amino acids long. The germline V gene has CDR1 MNHNY and CDR2 SVGAGI (reference sequence). The CDR3 sequence is CASSYGVGDDTQYF. The CDR3 bases are TGTGCCAGCAGTTACGGGGTAGGGGACGATACGCAGTATTTT.

The chain couples TRBV10-3 to TRBJ1-2; possible D gene TRBD1, 5 bases. Germline values: CDR1 ENHRY, CDR2 SYGVKD. V lost 2 bases, J lost 6 bases, and 13 bases lay in between. This CDR3 is built from 14 residues. This CDR3 reads CAISEGDRGHGYTF. CDR3 DNA: TGTGCCATCAGTGAGGGCGACCGGGGCCATGGCTACACCTTC.

Note on this clone: Other DNA sequences in this sample translate to the same CDR3. The rearrangement links TRBV7-2 to TRBJ2-7; no clear D. CDR1 and CDR2 (germline): SGHTA, FQGNSA. V was clipped by 5 bases and J by 2 bases, with 4 bases between them. The CDR3 consists of 11 residues. For the CDR3, the DNA is TGTGCCAGCAGCGCGGCCTACGAGCAGTACTTC. Its translation is CASSAAYEQYF.

This clone came up once. This chain joins TRBV5-1 and TRBJ2-2; TRBD1 aligns across 8 bases. Germline CDR1 SGHRS, CDR2 YFSETQ. CDR3 length: 15 amino acids. J lost 2 bases, V lost 4 bases, and 4 bases had no gene match. The CDR3: CASSMTGDNTGELFF. DNA for the CDR3: TGCGCCAGCAGCATGACAGGGGACAACACCGGGGAGCTGTTTTTT.

This clone has only a few counts. The V and J genes are TRBV20-1 and TRBJ1-2; D uncertain. Between the trimmed V and J ends, which lost 4 bases and 4 bases, there was a span of 7 bases. Germline CDR1 and CDR2: DFQATT and SNEGSKA (reference sequence). The CDR3 totals 11 residues. CDR3 region: CSATPSYGYTF. DNA for the CDR3: TGCAGTGCTACCCCTTCCTATGGCTACACCTTC.

A single count supports this clone. This sequence joins TRBV9 and TRBJ1-2; 8 positions agree with TRBD1. J gave up 8 bases and V 4 bases, and 25 bases lay outside the gene matches. CDR3 length: 19 residues. Germline V gene data show CDR1 as SGDLS and CDR2 as YYNGEE. In DNA, the CDR3 is TGTGCCAGCAGCAATCTTCGTACGTCCCCAGGGGGCTTGGGTGAGGGCTACACCTTC. Amino acids: CASSNLRTSPGGLGEGYTF.

This clone showed up just a few times. The chain couples TRBV29-1 to TRBJ1-4; D is possibly TRBD1 (5 bases). Germline assignment: CDR1 SQVTM and CDR2 ANQGSEA. This CDR3 has 14 amino acids. V was pared by 6 bases and J by 3 bases, with 14 bases between. CDR3 DNA: TGCAGCGTAAATACAGGCTCGGCTAATGAAAAACTGTTTTTT. Translation: CSVNTGSANEKLFF. Full variable domain (outside the CDR3, taken from reference TRBV29-1 and TRBJ1-4): SAVISQKPSRDICQRGTSLTIQCQVDSQVTMMFWYRQQPGQSLTLIATANQGSEATYESGFVIDKFPISRPNLTFSTLTVSNMSPEDSSIYLCSVNTGSANEKLFFGSGTQLSVL.

The V gene is TRBV19, the J gene TRBJ2-6; D uncertain. Trimming removed 10 bases from V and 0 bases from J, with 7 bases in between. The CDR3 has 13 residues. Germline assignment: CDR1 LNHDA and CDR2 SQIVND (reference sequence). For the CDR3, the DNA is TGTGCCACTTCACACTCTGGGGCCAACGTCCTGACTTTC. Encoded protein: CATSHSGANVLTF.

The chain links TRBV2 to TRBJ2-7, with D perhaps TRBD1 (7 bases). The CDR3 extends over 14 amino acids. The germline CDR1 and CDR2 sequences are SNHLY and FYNNEI. Trimming took off 10 bases at V and 1 base at J, with 17 bases between the two ends. The CDR3, as DNA: TGTGCCACCAAAGGGGGGACAGATTCCTACGAGCAGTACTTC. Its protein is CATKGGTDSYEQYF.

This rearrangement joins TRBV29-1 to TRBJ2-5, with D unclear. V lost 5 bases, J lost 4 bases, and 8 bases lay in between. This CDR3 comprises 11 residues. CDR1 and CDR2 (germline): SQVTM, ANQGSEA. This chain's CDR3 is CSVQPGETQYF. The CDR3 DNA follows: TGCAGCGTTCAACCGGGAGAGACCCAGTACTTC.

This clone was seen just once. The chain carries TRBV30 and TRBJ2-4, with unresolved D. Germline lookup yields CDR1 GTSNPN and CDR2 SVGIG (reference sequence). Deletions cut 2 bases from V and 0 bases from J, with 17 bases between. The CDR3 has 17 amino acids. The CDR3 DNA sequence: TGTGCCTGGAGTCCACGGTGGAACCGAGGAGCCAAAAACATTCAGTACTTC. Translating it yields CAWSPRWNRGAKNIQYF.

This clone has a handful of counts. The chain combines TRBV30 with TRBJ2-3; D is possibly TRBD2 (7 bases). The CDR3 sequence is 17 residues long. Trimming removed 0 bases from V and 9 bases from J, with 25 bases in between. The germline V gene encodes CDR1 GTSNPN and CDR2 SVGIG (reference sequence). For the CDR3, the DNA is TGTGCCTGGAGTGTAGGATTGGGGACTACCCCCCAGGGGACGCAGTATTTT. It translates to CAWSVGLGTTPQGTQYF.

In this sample, this clone turned up a few times. J is TRBJ2-2 and V is TRBV27; TRBD2 matches at 7 bases. The germline gives CDR1 MNHEY, CDR2 SMNVEV (reference sequence). V lost 4 bases, J lost 4 bases, and 9 bases stayed unmatched. The CDR3 runs 16 residues. The CDR3 protein is CASSSRTSALTGELFF. CDR3 bases: TGTGCCAGCAGTTCTCGCACTAGCGCTCTCACCGGGGAGCTGTTTTTT.